The 22 T cell receptor beta chains below all came from one sample that was sequenced in a study of cytomegalovirus exposure and HLA in healthy donors. PCR primers comprised 60 Vbeta and 13 Jbeta primers. Produced via immunoSEQ multiplex PCR; TCRdb's table is partial and in-frame only. Counted here are about 190,000 clones, about four fifths occurring once; the ten biggest clones make up 1.6%. The sequencing sample was made of PBMCs. The origin of the receptors is a woman aged 45-65 years in good health and CMV-seronegative.

The V and J genes are TRBV4-3 and TRBJ1-3; TRBD1 agrees at 9 bases. Germline V gives CDR1 LGHNA, CDR2 YSLEER. This CDR3 spans 18 amino acids. The trim removed 1 base at V and 0 bases at J, leaving 7 bases unmatched. The CDR3 DNA is TGCGCCAGCAGCCAAGTACGGACAGGGGAATTCTCTGGAAACACCATATATTTT. Translated, it gives CASSQVRTGEFSGNTIYF.

The V gene is TRBV5-4, the J gene TRBJ2-1, with 10 bases matching TRBD2. After removal of 4 bases from V and 4 bases from J, the junction contained 11 bases not matched to a gene. Germline V CDR1 and CDR2: SGHNT, YYREEE (reference sequence). The CDR3 has 17 residues. CDR3 nucleotide sequence: TGTGCCAGCAGCATCCCTCTAGCGGGAGTGGGGTACAATGAGCAGTTCTTC. Its translation: CASSIPLAGVGYNEQFF. Filled out from reference TRBV5-4 and TRBJ2-1, the complete variable domain reads ETGVTQSPTHLIKTRGQQVTLRCSSQSGHNTVSWYQQALGQGPQFIFQYYREEENGRGNFPPRFSGLQFPNYSSELNVNALELDDSALYLCASSIPLAGVGYNEQFFGPGTRLTVL.

This clone appeared a single time. CDR3 protein: CASSPSRGTDNNEQFF. The CDR3 region has the DNA TGTGCCAGCAGCCCAAGTCGTGGGACTGATAACAATGAGCAGTTCTTC. The chain has TRBV7-3 and TRBJ2-1; maybe TRBD2 (6 bases). Germline-derived CDR1 and CDR2 are SGHTA and FQGTGA. The CDR3 has 16 residues. V was cut by 5 bases and J by 5 bases, with 19 bases left in between.

This chain uses TRBV7-9 with TRBJ2-7; D is undetermined. The CDR3 runs to 14 residues. The germline V gene has CDR1 SEHNR and CDR2 FQNEAQ (reference sequence). Trimming cost V 2 bases and J 0 bases, with 8 bases left between them. The CDR3, as DNA: TGTGCCAGCAGCTTATCGGTCAACTCCTACGAGCAGTACTTC. It encodes CASSLSVNSYEQYF. Variable domain in full (rest from reference TRBV7-9 and TRBJ2-7): DTGVSQNPRHKITKRGQNVTFRCDPISEHNRLYWYRQTLGQGPEFLTYFQNEAQLEKSRLLSDRFSAERPKGSFSTLEIQRTEQGDSAMYLCASSLSVNSYEQYFGPGTRLTVT.

The rearrangement uses TRBV7-9 and TRBJ2-2, with 7 positions matching TRBD1. Germline CDR1 and CDR2: SEHNR and FQNEAQ (reference sequence). The CDR3 is 16 amino acids. The junction had 6 bases not matched to a gene; V was cut back by 5 bases and J by 0 bases. CDR3 sequence: CASSPRTGTNTGELFF. As DNA, the CDR3 is TGTGCCAGCAGCCCTAGGACAGGCACGAACACCGGGGAGCTGTTTTTT.

The chain links TRBV6-5 to TRBJ2-7, with no clear D. Trimming stripped 8 bases from V and 1 base from J, with 6 bases between. CDR3 length: 11 residues. Germline values: CDR1 MNHEY, CDR2 SVGAGI. The CDR3 loop reads CASHKSYEQYF. The DNA of the CDR3 is TGTGCCAGCCACAAATCCTACGAGCAGTACTTC.

The chain carries TRBV5-1 and TRBJ2-1; 9 bases agree with TRBD2. This CDR3 is 15 amino acids long. Trimming removed 4 bases from V and 5 bases from J; junction bases left unmatched: 7. Germline V CDR1 and CDR2: SGHRS, YFSETQ. The CDR3 bases are TGCGCCAGCAGCCGTAGCGGGAGAATTGACAATGAGCAGTTCTTC. Its translation is CASSRSGRIDNEQFF.

The chain carries TRBV19 and TRBJ1-3, with a weak D call TRBD1 (5 bases). Germline CDR1 and CDR2: LNHDA and SQIVND (reference sequence). V lost 8 bases and J 8 bases, leaving 16 bases between the germline ends. This CDR3 contains 13 residues. This chain's CDR3 is CASSSASGDTIYF. Written as DNA, the CDR3 is TGTGCCAGTTCCTCAGCCTCGGGGGACACCATATATTTT. Full variable domain (rest looked up from reference TRBV19 and TRBJ1-3): DGGITQSPKYLFRKEGQNVTLSCEQNLNHDAMYWYRQDPGQGLRLIYYSQIVNDFQKGDIAEGYSVSREKKESFPLTVTSAQKNPTAFYLCASSSASGDTIYFGEGSWLTVV.

This sequence joins TRBV14 and TRBJ1-2, with D hard to call. The CDR3 covers 15 residues. Trimming removed 0 bases from V and 5 bases from J, with 13 bases in between. Germline-derived CDR1 and CDR2 are SGHDN and FVKESK. CDR3 bases: TGTGCCAGCAGCCAAGATAGCACACTTGGGTATGGCTACACCTTC. Translated: CASSQDSTLGYGYTF. Supplemented by reference TRBV14 and TRBJ1-2, the full variable domain reads EAGVTQFPSHSVIEKGQTVTLRCDPISGHDNLYWYRRVMGKEIKFLLHFVKESKQDESGMPNNRFLAERTGGTYSTLKVQPAELEDSGVYFCASSQDSTLGYGYTFGSGTRLTVV.

This chain uses TRBV10-3 with TRBJ1-2; possible D gene TRBD1, 6 bases. Per germline, CDR1 ENHRY and CDR2 SYGVKD. The CDR3 sequence is 14 residues long. V was clipped by 3 bases and J by 8 bases, with 16 bases between them. The CDR3 region is CAISDPDSSAGYTF. CDR3 nucleotides: TGTGCCATCAGTGACCCGGACAGCTCTGCCGGCTACACCTTC.

CDR3 region: CASSLQGLGYTF. Written as DNA, the CDR3 is TGTGCCAGCAGCTTACAGGGCCTGGGCTACACCTTC. This chain joins TRBV7-9 and TRBJ1-2; a possible D gene is TRBD1 (5 bases). V lost 2 bases and J lost 8, with 9 bases in between. Germline V gene lookup returns CDR1 SEHNR and CDR2 FQNEAQ (reference sequence). The CDR3 length is 12 residues.

The rearrangement links TRBV6-6 to TRBJ2-5; 9 nucleotides align to TRBD1. The CDR3 is made up of 15 amino acids. Germline CDR1 and CDR2: MNHNY and SVGAGI (reference sequence). V shed 5 bases and J 5 bases; nucleotides not matched to a gene: 9. The CDR3 is CASSLGTGSMETQYF. CDR3 sequence (DNA): TGTGCCAGCAGTCTTGGGACAGGGTCCATGGAGACCCAGTACTTC.

The chain employs TRBV6-6 and TRBJ1-4; D remains unclear. Germline CDR1 and CDR2: MNHNY and SVGAGI (reference sequence). Trimming removed 2 bases from V and 4 bases from J, with 8 bases in between. The length of the CDR3 is 14 residues. The CDR3 reads CASSYDGYNEKLFF. CDR3 DNA sequence: TGTGCCAGCAGTTACGACGGGTATAATGAAAAACTGTTTTTT.

This clone was seen a handful of times. The chain carries TRBV14 and TRBJ2-2; 9 bases agree with TRBD1. The CDR3 loop spans 16 amino acids. V shed 2 bases and J 1 base; nucleotides not matched to a gene: 2. Germline CDR1 reads SGHDN; CDR2 reads FVKESK. The CDR3 sequence: CASSQWTGVNTGELFF. Here the CDR3 DNA reads TGTGCCAGCAGCCAATGGACAGGGGTGAACACCGGGGAGCTGTTTTTT.

The V call is TRBV4-3, the J call TRBJ2-7, with a weak D call TRBD2 (6 bases). Germline lookup yields CDR1 LGHNA and CDR2 YSLEER. V shed 4 bases and J shed 3 bases, with 16 bases lying between them. The CDR3 runs to 15 residues. The CDR3 bases are TGCGCCAGCAGCCCCGGAGGGAGAGAGTTCTACGAGCAGTACTTC. Protein: CASSPGGREFYEQYF.

This sequence joins TRBV27 and TRBJ2-3; 11 bases map to TRBD2. J gave up 1 base and V 6 bases, and 12 bases lay outside the gene matches. This CDR3 region has 18 residues. Germline CDR1 and CDR2: MNHEY and SMNVEV (reference sequence). DNA of the CDR3: TGTGCCAGCAGGGCCCCTGGAGTACTAGCGGGAGGCACAGATACGCAGTATTTT. It translates to CASRAPGVLAGGTDTQYF.

This clone was seen only once. Other DNA variants within this sample encode the same CDR3. The gene calls are TRBV6-5 and TRBJ2-1, with 11 bases matching TRBD2. With V trimmed by 11 bases and J by 7 bases, 13 bases remained unmatched. Germline V gene lookup returns CDR1 MNHEY and CDR2 SVGAGI. This CDR3 contains 15 residues. CDR3 coding DNA: TGTGCCTCCGGGCTGATAGCGGGAGGGCAGAATGAGCAGTTCTTC. It yields the protein CASGLIAGGQNEQFF.

This chain connects TRBV6-1 to TRBJ1-2; 8 bases are a match to TRBD1. The CDR3 is 16 amino acids. CDR1 MNHNS and CDR2 SASEGT come from the germline V gene. V shed 4 bases, J shed 4 bases, and the junction held 11 bases outside the gene matches. The CDR3 loop reads CASSVEDRVPVYGYTF. CDR3 sequence (DNA): TGTGCCAGCAGTGTGGAGGACAGGGTCCCGGTCTATGGCTACACCTTC.

This chain uses TRBV7-6 with TRBJ1-2, with D perhaps TRBD1 (5 bases). The germline CDR1 and CDR2 sequences are SGHVS and FNYEAQ. CDR3 length: 16 amino acids. Trimming took off 0 bases at V and 4 bases at J, with 15 bases between the two ends. CDR3 in amino acids: CASSLAAGPMFYGYTF. CDR3 nucleotide sequence: TGTGCCAGCAGCTTAGCTGCAGGGCCCATGTTCTATGGCTACACCTTC.

The genes are TRBV18 and TRBJ1-6, with D unclear. Trimming left V 2 bases short and J 7 bases short, with 9 bases between. The germline V gene has CDR1 KGHSH and CDR2 LQKENI. This CDR3 is 14 amino acids long. The DNA of the CDR3 is TGTGCCAGCTCACCAAATTCTTCGAATTCACCCCTCCACTTT. Translation: CASSPNSSNSPLHF.

The gene calls are TRBV7-9 and TRBJ2-7, with TRBD2 identical over 7 bases. CDR1 and CDR2 (germline): SEHNR, FQNEAQ (reference sequence). Trimming took 1 base from V and 4 from J; bases not matched to a gene: 4. The CDR3 has 14 amino acids. The CDR3 nucleotides read TGTGCCAGCAGCTTAGATGGGAGGGTATACGAGCAGTACTTC. Protein: CASSLDGRVYEQYF.

This chain uses TRBV6-5 with TRBJ1-4, with D unclear. Germline CDR1 is MNHEY and CDR2 is SVGAGI. This CDR3 contains 14 residues. Trimming took 5 bases from V and 0 from J, leaving 7 bases between them. CDR3 bases: TGTGCCAGCAGTCTAGTTGCAACTAATGAAAAACTGTTTTTT. Protein sequence: CASSLVATNEKLFF.